The present T cell receptor beta chain was sequenced within a study of cytomegalovirus exposure and HLA in healthy donors. Study outcomes and limitations: Among TCR sequences, most were rare, though some public TCRs appeared in many donors.

Measured with immunoSEQ multiplex PCR; TCRdb has only the in-frame clones, and not every one. Among tens of thousands of clones, approximately 81% were seen once, and the ten largest hold around an eighth. Points on this clone: Its antigen is undetermined.

The source of this sequence is a young woman in good health and CMV-seropositive. Sequencing was performed on PBMCs.

This CDR3 is CASSLDQNYEQYF. The CDR3 coding sequence is TGTGCCAGCAGCTTAGATCAGAACTACGAGCAGTACTTC. J is TRBJ2-7 and V is TRBV7-2; D unresolved. The V end was cut by 1 base, the J end by 3 bases, with 7 bases between. The V gene's germline CDR1 is SGHTA and CDR2 FQGNSA. There are 13 residues in the CDR3.